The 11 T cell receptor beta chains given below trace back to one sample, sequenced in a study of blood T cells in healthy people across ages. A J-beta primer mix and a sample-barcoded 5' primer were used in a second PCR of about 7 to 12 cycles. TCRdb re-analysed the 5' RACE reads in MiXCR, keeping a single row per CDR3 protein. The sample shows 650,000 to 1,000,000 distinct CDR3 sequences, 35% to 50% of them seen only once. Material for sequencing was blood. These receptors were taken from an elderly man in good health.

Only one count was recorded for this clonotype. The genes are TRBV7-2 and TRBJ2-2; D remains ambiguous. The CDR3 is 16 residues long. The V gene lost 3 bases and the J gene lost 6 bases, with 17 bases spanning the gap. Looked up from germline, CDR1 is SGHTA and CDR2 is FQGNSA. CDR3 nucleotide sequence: TGTGCCAGCAGCTTTTTCGTCTCTGGGGAATCCGGGGAGCTGTTTTTT. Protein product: CASSFFVSGESGELFF.

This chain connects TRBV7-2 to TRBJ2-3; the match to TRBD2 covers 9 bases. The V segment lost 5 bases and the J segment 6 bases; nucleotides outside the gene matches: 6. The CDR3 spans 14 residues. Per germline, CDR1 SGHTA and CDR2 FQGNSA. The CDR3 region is CASSVKAGGDTQYF. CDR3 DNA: TGTGCCAGCAGCGTAAAGGCGGGAGGGGATACGCAGTATTTT.

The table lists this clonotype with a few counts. The CDR3, as DNA: TGTGCCAGCAGCGTTAGACTAGCAGGGAGACATGAGACCCAGTACTTC. It yields the protein CASSVRLAGRHETQYF. V usage is TRBV7-2 and J usage is TRBJ2-7; 7 positions match TRBD2. The tail of the sequence fits TRBJ2-5 better, so the J call may be wrong. The CDR3 spans 16 residues. Germline CDR1 is SGHTA and CDR2 is FQGNSA.

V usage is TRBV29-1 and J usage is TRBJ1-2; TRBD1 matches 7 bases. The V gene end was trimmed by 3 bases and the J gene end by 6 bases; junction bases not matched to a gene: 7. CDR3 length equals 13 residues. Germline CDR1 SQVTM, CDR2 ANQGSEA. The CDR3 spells CSVDTGVGNGYTF. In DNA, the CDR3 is TGCAGCGTTGATACAGGGGTTGGGAATGGCTACACCTTC.

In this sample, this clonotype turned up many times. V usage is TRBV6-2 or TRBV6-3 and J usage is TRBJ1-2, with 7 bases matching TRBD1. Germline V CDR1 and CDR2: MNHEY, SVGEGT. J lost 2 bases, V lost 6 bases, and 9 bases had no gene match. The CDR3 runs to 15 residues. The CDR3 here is CASRSTGSSNYGYTF. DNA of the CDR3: TGTGCCAGCAGATCGACAGGGAGTAGCAACTATGGCTACACCTTC.

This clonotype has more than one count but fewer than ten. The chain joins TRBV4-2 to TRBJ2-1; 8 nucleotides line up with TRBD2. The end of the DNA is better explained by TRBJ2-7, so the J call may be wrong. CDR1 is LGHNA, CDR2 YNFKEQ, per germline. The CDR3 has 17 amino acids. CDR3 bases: TGTGCCAGCAGCCAAGAAATCAGGCTAGCGGGTTACAATGAGCAGTACTTC. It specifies CASSQEIRLAGYNEQYF.

This CDR3 reads CSVEGGHQIYGYTF. For the CDR3, the DNA is TGCAGCGTTGAAGGGGGACACCAAATCTATGGCTACACCTTC. The rearrangement links TRBV29-1 to TRBJ1-2, with a possible D match to TRBD1 (6 bases). Per germline, CDR1 SQVTM and CDR2 ANQGSEA. The CDR3 is 14 amino acids. V lost 1 base and J 4 bases, leaving 13 bases between the germline ends. Together with reference TRBV29-1 and TRBJ1-2, the CDR3 gives the full variable domain: SAVISQKPSRDICQRGTSLTIQCQVDSQVTMMFWYRQQPGQSLTLIATANQGSEATYESGFVIDKFPISRPNLTFSTLTVSNMSPEDSSIYLCSVEGGHQIYGYTFGSGTRLTVV.

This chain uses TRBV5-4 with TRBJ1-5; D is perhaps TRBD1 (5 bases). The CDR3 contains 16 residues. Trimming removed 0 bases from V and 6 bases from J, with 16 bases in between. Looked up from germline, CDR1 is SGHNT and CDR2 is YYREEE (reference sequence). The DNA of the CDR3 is TGTGCCAGCAGCTTGGGTGGAGGGGACGCCACTCAGCCCCAGCATTTT. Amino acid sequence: CASSLGGGDATQPQHF.

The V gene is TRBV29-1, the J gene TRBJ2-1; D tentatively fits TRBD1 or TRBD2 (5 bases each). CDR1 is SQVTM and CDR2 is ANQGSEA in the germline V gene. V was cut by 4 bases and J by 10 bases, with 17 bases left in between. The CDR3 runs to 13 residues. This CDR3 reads CSVGWGSSYEQFF. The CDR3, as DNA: TGCAGCGTTGGATGGGGGAGCTCCTACGAGCAGTTCTTC.

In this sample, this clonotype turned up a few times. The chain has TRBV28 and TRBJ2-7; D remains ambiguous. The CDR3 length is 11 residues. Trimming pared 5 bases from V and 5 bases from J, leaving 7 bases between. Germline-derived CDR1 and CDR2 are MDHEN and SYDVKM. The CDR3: CASSTLDEQYF. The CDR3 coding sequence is TGTGCCAGCAGTACGCTGGACGAGCAGTACTTC.

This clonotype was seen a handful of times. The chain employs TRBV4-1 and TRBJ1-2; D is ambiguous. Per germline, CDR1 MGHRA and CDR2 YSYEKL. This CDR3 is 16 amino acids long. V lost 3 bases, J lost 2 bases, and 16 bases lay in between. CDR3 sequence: CASSQARRRANYGYTF. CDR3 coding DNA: TGCGCCAGCAGCCAGGCCAGACGCCGAGCCAACTATGGCTACACCTTC.